This TCR beta chain was identified during a study of T cells in Graves' hyperthyroidism and ophthalmopathy. General observations from the study: Ophthalmopathy stood apart from stable hyperthyroidism in a 13 V-J model. Most clonotypes expanded in the thyroid (above 0.001) were also present in blood.

Only a few counts were recorded for this clonotype. The antigen is not known. A single base separates this from a much larger clone, so it may be a read error. Each patient was aged 18 to 65 and had newly diagnosed hyperthyroidism of under 2 months' duration. Each 10 ml fresh peripheral blood draw supplied the PBMCs. TCR beta CDR3 region amplification was performed from RNA transcripts. HTBI primers were the set used in a first-round RT-PCR of the TCR CDR3. TCRdb re-derived calls from the multiplex PCR reads in MiXCR, one entry per CDR3 protein. The sample lists about 480,000 distinct CDR3 sequences; approximately 15% were seen once. CDR1 and CDR2 (germline): MNHEY, SMNVEV (reference sequence). There are 12 residues in the CDR3.

Sequencing input: blood. The chain recombines TRBV27 with TRBJ1-2; a weak D match, TRBD1 (6 bases). The sequence came from a woman aged 18-30 years with Graves' hyperthyroidism. CDR3 loop: CVSSDSNYGYTF. DNA for the CDR3: TGTGTCAGCTCGGACAGCAACTATGGCTACACCTTC.